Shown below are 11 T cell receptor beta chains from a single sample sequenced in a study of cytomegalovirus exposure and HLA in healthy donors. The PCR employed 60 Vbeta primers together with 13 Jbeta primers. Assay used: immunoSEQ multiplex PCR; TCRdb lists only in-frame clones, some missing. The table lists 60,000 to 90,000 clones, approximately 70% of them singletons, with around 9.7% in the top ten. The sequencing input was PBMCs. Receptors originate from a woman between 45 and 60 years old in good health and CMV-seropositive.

CDR3 residues: CASSLVEGNTIYF. In nucleotides, the CDR3 is TGTGCCAGCAGCTTAGTTGAGGGAAACACCATATATTTT. The gene calls are TRBV11-2 and TRBJ1-3; no firm D call. The germline V gene encodes CDR1 SGHAT and CDR2 FQNNGV. The CDR3 consists of 13 residues. V was pared by 1 base and J by 4 bases, with 5 bases between.

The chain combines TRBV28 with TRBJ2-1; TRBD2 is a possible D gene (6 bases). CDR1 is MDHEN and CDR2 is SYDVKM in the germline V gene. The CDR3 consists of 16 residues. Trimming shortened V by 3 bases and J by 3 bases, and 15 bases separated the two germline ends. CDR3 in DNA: TGTGCCAGCAGTTTGCCCGGGACTGCAGGCTACAATGAGCAGTTCTTC. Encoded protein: CASSLPGTAGYNEQFF.

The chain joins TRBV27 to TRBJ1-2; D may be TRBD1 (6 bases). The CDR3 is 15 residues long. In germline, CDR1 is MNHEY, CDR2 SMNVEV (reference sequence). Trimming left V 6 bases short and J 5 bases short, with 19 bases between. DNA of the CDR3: TGTGCCAGCAGATATGCGGGGGCTCTTGGGTATGGCTACACCTTC. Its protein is CASRYAGALGYGYTF.

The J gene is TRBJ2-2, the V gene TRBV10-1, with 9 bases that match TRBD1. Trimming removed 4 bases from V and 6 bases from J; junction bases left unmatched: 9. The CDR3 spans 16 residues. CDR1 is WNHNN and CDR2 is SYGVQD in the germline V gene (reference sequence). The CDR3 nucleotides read TGCGCCAGCAGTGCCCGGGACAGGGTTCCCGCCGGGGAGCTGTTTTTT. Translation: CASSARDRVPAGELFF.

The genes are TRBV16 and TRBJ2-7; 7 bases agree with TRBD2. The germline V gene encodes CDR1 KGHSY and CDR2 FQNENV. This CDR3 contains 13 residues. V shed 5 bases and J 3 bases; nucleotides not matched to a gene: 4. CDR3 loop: CASSSSGYYEQYF. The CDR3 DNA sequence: TGTGCCAGCAGCTCTAGCGGATACTACGAGCAGTACTTC.

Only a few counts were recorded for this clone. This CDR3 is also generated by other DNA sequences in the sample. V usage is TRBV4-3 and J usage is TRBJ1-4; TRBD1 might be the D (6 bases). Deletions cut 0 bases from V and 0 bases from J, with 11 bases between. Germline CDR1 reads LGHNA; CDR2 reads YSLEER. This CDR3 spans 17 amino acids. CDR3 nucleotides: TGCGCCAGCAGCCAAGACGGGAACAGGGCAACTAATGAAAAACTGTTTTTT. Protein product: CASSQDGNRATNEKLFF.

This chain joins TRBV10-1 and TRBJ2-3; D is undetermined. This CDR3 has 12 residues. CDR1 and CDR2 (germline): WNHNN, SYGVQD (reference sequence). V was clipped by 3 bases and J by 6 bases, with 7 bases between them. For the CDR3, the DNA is TGCGCCAGCAGTGACCCCTTGGATACGCAGTATTTT. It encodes CASSDPLDTQYF.

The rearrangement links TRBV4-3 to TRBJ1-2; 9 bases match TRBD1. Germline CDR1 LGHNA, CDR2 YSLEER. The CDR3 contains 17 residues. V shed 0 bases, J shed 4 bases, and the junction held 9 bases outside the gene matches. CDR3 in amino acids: CASSQDWATGGLYGYTF. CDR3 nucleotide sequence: TGCGCCAGCAGCCAAGATTGGGCCACAGGGGGCCTCTATGGCTACACCTTC.

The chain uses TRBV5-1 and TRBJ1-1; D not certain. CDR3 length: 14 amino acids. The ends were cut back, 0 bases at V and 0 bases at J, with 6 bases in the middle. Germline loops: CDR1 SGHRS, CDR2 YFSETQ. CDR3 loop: CASSLGDLNTEAFF. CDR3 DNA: TGCGCCAGCAGCTTGGGAGATCTGAACACTGAAGCTTTCTTT.

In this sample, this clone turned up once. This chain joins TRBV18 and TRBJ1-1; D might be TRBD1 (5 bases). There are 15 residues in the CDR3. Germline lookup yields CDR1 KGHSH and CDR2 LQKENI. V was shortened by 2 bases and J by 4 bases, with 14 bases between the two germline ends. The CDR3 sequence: CASSPVGQGITEAFF. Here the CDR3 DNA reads TGTGCCAGCTCACCAGTCGGGCAGGGAATCACTGAAGCTTTCTTT.

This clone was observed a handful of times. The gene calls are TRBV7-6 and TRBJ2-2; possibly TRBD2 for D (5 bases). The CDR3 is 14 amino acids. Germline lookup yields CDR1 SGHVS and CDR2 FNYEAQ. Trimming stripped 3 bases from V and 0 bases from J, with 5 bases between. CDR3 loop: CASSFGTNTGELFF. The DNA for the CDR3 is TGTGCCAGCAGCTTCGGGACGAACACCGGGGAGCTGTTTTTT.